This TCR beta chain was documented in a study of blood T cells in healthy people across ages. Only a few counts were recorded for this clonotype. Sample-barcoded 5' priming and a J-beta primer mix drove a second PCR of roughly 7 to 11 cycles. Through a template-switch adaptor with 12 random nucleotides, each cDNA molecule received a tag. MiXCR, run by TCRdb on the 5' RACE reads, gives a single entry per CDR3 protein. The repertoire has about a million distinct CDR3 sequences, about 44% of them found once; the top ten carry 13%. No fewer than 6 micrograms of total RNA were isolated from every sample. The sequence came from a man aged 30-40 years in good health. Material: blood.

CDR3: CASSYLSGGAAYNEQFF. The CDR3 DNA follows: TGTGCCAGCAGTTACCTTAGCGGGGGGGCCGCCTACAATGAGCAGTTCTTC. This chain links TRBV6-2 or TRBV6-3 with TRBJ2-1; 11 bases line up with TRBD2. Germline CDR1 MNHEY, CDR2 SVGEGT. The CDR3 sequence is 17 residues long. Trimming cost V 2 bases and J 2 bases; bases outside gene matches: 5.